These 27 T cell receptor beta chains originate from one sample sequenced in a study of blood T cell repertoires in COVID-19. Profiled with immunoSEQ multiplex PCR; TCRdb holds only in-frame clones, not every one. The sample holds 75,000 to 90,000 clones, around 80% seen once. Sequences were obtained from peripheral blood. These receptors were taken from a man in his sixties with COVID-19, enrolled during active disease.

The chain uses TRBV15 and TRBJ2-7; 7 bases map to TRBD1. CDR3 size: 17 residues. Germline V lookup: CDR1 LNHNV, CDR2 YYDKDF (reference sequence). V lost 5 bases to trimming and J lost 3 bases; unmatched junction nucleotides: 16. CDR3 residues: CATSQRSPGTAHYEQYF. CDR3 nucleotide sequence: TGTGCCACCAGCCAAAGAAGTCCCGGGACAGCCCACTACGAGCAGTACTTC.

This rearrangement joins TRBV5-5 to TRBJ2-3; 8 nucleotides line up with TRBD2. The V gene end was trimmed by 4 bases and the J gene end by 1 base; junction bases not matched to a gene: 8. The CDR3 runs to 16 residues. Germline assignment: CDR1 SGHKS and CDR2 YYEKEE (reference sequence). The CDR3 region is CASSGTRPRGTDTQYF. The CDR3 nucleotides read TGTGCCAGCAGCGGGACTAGGCCCCGTGGCACAGATACGCAGTATTTT.

This clone turned up a few times. The chain joins TRBV29-1 to TRBJ2-2, with a possible D match to TRBD1 (6 bases). Germline values: CDR1 SQVTM, CDR2 ANQGSEA. V lost 5 bases, J lost 6 bases, and 10 bases lay in between. This CDR3 comprises 12 residues. The CDR3 nucleotides read TGCAGCGTTAAGGGGGTCCCCGGGGAGCTGTTTTTT. Protein sequence: CSVKGVPGELFF.

This sequence joins TRBV2 and TRBJ1-3, with 8 bases lining up with TRBD1. The trim removed 3 bases at V and 4 bases at J, leaving 8 bases unmatched. CDR1 and CDR2 (germline): SNHLY, FYNNEI. The CDR3 consists of 16 residues. The CDR3 loop is CASSDRTGPDGNTIYF. The CDR3 DNA reads TGTGCCAGCAGTGACCGGACAGGGCCAGACGGAAACACCATATATTTT.

The rearrangement joins TRBV2 to TRBJ1-5; D perhaps matches TRBD1 (6 bases). Germline-derived CDR1 and CDR2 are SNHLY and FYNNEI. The length of the CDR3 is 15 residues. Deletions cut 4 bases from V and 0 bases from J, with 10 bases between. The CDR3 DNA sequence: TGTGCCAGCAGTGCAGGGGCCGATAGCAATCAGCCCCAGCATTTT. It codes for CASSAGADSNQPQHF.

This clone showed up just once. J is TRBJ1-3 and V is TRBV9, with 10 bases lining up with TRBD1. Germline CDR1 reads SGDLS; CDR2 reads YYNGEE. V trimming: 5 bases; J trimming: 4 bases; junction bases outside the gene matches: 6. The CDR3 loop spans 15 amino acids. CDR3 residues: CASSQGQGSGNTIYF. The DNA of the CDR3 is TGTGCCAGCAGTCAGGGACAGGGGAGCGGAAACACCATATATTTT. Variable domain in full (rest from reference TRBV9 and TRBJ1-3): DSGVTQTPKHLITATGQRVTLRCSPRSGDLSVYWYQQSLDQGLQFLIQYYNGEERAKGNILERFSAQQFPDLHSELNLSSLELGDSALYFCASSQGQGSGNTIYFGEGSWLTVV.

This clone was found a few times. The chain links TRBV5-4 to TRBJ1-2; tentative D call: TRBD1 (5 bases). This CDR3 is built from 13 residues. V was clipped by 0 bases and J by 3 bases, with 6 bases between them. Germline V lookup: CDR1 SGHNT, CDR2 YYREEE (reference sequence). DNA for the CDR3: TGTGCCAGCAGCTTGGAAGGGGACTATGGCTACACCTTC. Translation: CASSLEGDYGYTF. Variable domain in full (rest from reference TRBV5-4 and TRBJ1-2): ETGVTQSPTHLIKTRGQQVTLRCSSQSGHNTVSWYQQALGQGPQFIFQYYREEENGRGNFPPRFSGLQFPNYSSELNVNALELDDSALYLCASSLEGDYGYTFGSGTRLTVV.

The chain combines TRBV7-9 with TRBJ1-1; 7 bases line up with TRBD1. Trimming cost V 11 bases and J 2 bases; bases outside gene matches: 11. Looked up from germline, CDR1 is SEHNR and CDR2 is FQNEAQ (reference sequence). This CDR3 contains 14 residues. The CDR3 loop is CAPSRGVGNTEAFF. CDR3 in DNA: TGTGCCCCAAGCAGGGGGGTCGGCAACACTGAAGCTTTCTTT.

The chain uses TRBV11-3 and TRBJ2-5; D is possibly TRBD2 (6 bases). Germline V gene lookup returns CDR1 SGHNT and CDR2 YENEEA. The CDR3 loop spans 18 amino acids. V lost 4 bases, J lost 2 bases, and 23 bases lay in between. CDR3 protein: CASSSPYGARREQETQYF. The CDR3 region has the DNA TGTGCCAGCAGCTCCCCTTACGGAGCCCGGAGGGAGCAAGAGACCCAGTACTTC.

This clone was seen a few times. The V and J genes are TRBV7-2 and TRBJ2-3; no clear D. There are 14 residues in the CDR3. Deletions cut 7 bases from V and 2 bases from J, with 13 bases between. CDR1 and CDR2 from the germline V gene are SGHTA and FQGNSA. The CDR3 coding sequence is TGTGCCAGCACCCTGGGTTGGGCCACAGATACGCAGTATTTT. Translating gives CASTLGWATDTQYF.

The rearrangement links TRBV10-3 to TRBJ2-1, with 10 bases fitting TRBD2. J lost 8 bases, V lost 4 bases, and 14 bases had no gene match. CDR1 is ENHRY and CDR2 is SYGVKD in the germline V gene. The length of the CDR3 is 17 residues. CDR3 region: CAISGTGRSGGAYEQFF. Written as DNA, the CDR3 is TGTGCCATCAGTGGTACTGGGCGCAGCGGGGGGGCTTATGAGCAGTTCTTC.

This clone was counted only a few times. The chain has TRBV9 and TRBJ1-6, with a tentative D call TRBD1 (5 bases). The CDR3 has 15 residues. Germline V gives CDR1 SGDLS, CDR2 YYNGEE. The V end was cut by 8 bases, the J end by 4 bases, with 16 bases between. DNA of the CDR3: TGTGCCAGAGGGGAGGGCGGCCCGTATAATTCACCCCTCCACTTT. It is translated as CARGEGGPYNSPLHF. Full variable domain (missing parts from reference TRBV9 and TRBJ1-6): DSGVTQTPKHLITATGQRVTLRCSPRSGDLSVYWYQQSLDQGLQFLIQYYNGEERAKGNILERFSAQQFPDLHSELNLSSLELGDSALYFCARGEGGPYNSPLHFGNGTRLTVT.

This clone showed up just a few times. The V gene is TRBV19, the J gene TRBJ1-2; 8 bases agree with TRBD1. Germline V lookup: CDR1 LNHDA, CDR2 SQIVND (reference sequence). V trimming: 10 bases; J trimming: 6 bases; junction bases outside the gene matches: 4. The CDR3 is 11 residues long. Written as DNA, the CDR3 is TGTGCCACTAACAGGGGGGATGGCTACACCTTC. This sequence encodes CATNRGDGYTF. Combining the CDR3 with reference TRBV19 and TRBJ1-2 gives the whole variable domain DGGITQSPKYLFRKEGQNVTLSCEQNLNHDAMYWYRQDPGQGLRLIYYSQIVNDFQKGDIAEGYSVSREKKESFPLTVTSAQKNPTAFYLCATNRGDGYTFGSGTRLTVV.

The chain is built from TRBV11-1 and TRBJ2-7; 9 bases line up with TRBD2. V lost 4 bases to trimming and J lost 3 bases; unmatched junction nucleotides: 10. The CDR3 spans 16 residues. CDR1 SGHAT and CDR2 FQDESV come from the germline V gene (reference sequence). CDR3 protein: CASSYGSGSAYYEQYF. The CDR3 DNA is TGTGCCAGCAGCTACGGTAGCGGGAGCGCTTACTACGAGCAGTACTTC.

The CDR3: CARSLSPIKKPGFSGNTIYF. The CDR3 bases are TGTGCCAGAAGCTTGTCTCCCATCAAAAAACCAGGATTCTCTGGAAACACCATATATTTT. V is TRBV5-3 and J is TRBJ1-3, with unresolved D. TRBV5-3 falls under the ORF class, with uncertain function. Trimming pared 1 base from V and 0 bases from J, leaving 23 bases between. The CDR3 is made up of 20 amino acids.

The chain links TRBV18 to TRBJ2-7; D unresolved. This CDR3 has 15 residues. Trimming shortened V by 3 bases and J by 7 bases, and 19 bases separated the two germline ends. CDR1 is KGHSH and CDR2 is LQKENI in the germline V gene. CDR3 residues: CASSPYKETYWEQYF. CDR3 sequence (DNA): TGTGCCAGCTCACCGTATAAGGAGACCTACTGGGAGCAGTACTTC.

CDR3 bases: TGTGCCAGTACGTTCGGACAGGGAAACACTGAAGCTTTCTTT. Its translation is CASTFGQGNTEAFF. V usage is TRBV19 and J usage is TRBJ1-1; the match to TRBD1 covers 8 bases. The CDR3 runs 14 residues. The V gene end was trimmed by 7 bases and the J gene end by 2 bases; junction bases not matched to a gene: 6. Germline assignment: CDR1 LNHDA and CDR2 SQIVND (reference sequence).

The V and J genes are TRBV27 and TRBJ1-2; the D gene is possibly TRBD1 (6 bases). The CDR3 contains 15 residues. Germline CDR1 is MNHEY and CDR2 is SMNVEV (reference sequence). Trimming left V 5 bases short and J 4 bases short, with 17 bases between. The CDR3 loop is CASSVFGPGAYGYTF. CDR3 nucleotide sequence: TGTGCCAGCAGTGTATTTGGTCCAGGGGCCTATGGCTACACCTTC.

CDR3 DNA sequence: TGTGCCAGCACCATAGGGGGCTACGAGCAGTACTTC. It codes for CASTIGGYEQYF. The chain recombines TRBV7-9 with TRBJ2-7; the D gene is possibly TRBD1 (6 bases). CDR1 SEHNR and CDR2 FQNEAQ come from the germline V gene (reference sequence). The length of the CDR3 is 12 residues. V was trimmed by 7 bases and J by 3 bases, leaving 10 bases between them.

The CDR3 is CATRDSLYNSPLHF. The CDR3 DNA reads TGTGCCACCCGGGACAGCCTTTATAATTCACCCCTCCACTTT. The V gene is TRBV19, the J gene TRBJ1-6, with 7 bases fitting TRBD1. The germline V gene encodes CDR1 LNHDA and CDR2 SQIVND (reference sequence). V lost 10 bases and J lost 4; bases outside the gene matches: 7. The CDR3 spans 14 residues. The full variable domain, completed using reference TRBV19 and TRBJ1-6, is DGGITQSPKYLFRKEGQNVTLSCEQNLNHDAMYWYRQDPGQGLRLIYYSQIVNDFQKGDIAEGYSVSREKKESFPLTVTSAQKNPTAFYLCATRDSLYNSPLHFGNGTRLTVT.

The V gene is TRBV5-1, the J gene TRBJ2-3, with TRBD2 matching over 8 bases. The CDR3 covers 21 residues. J was trimmed by 4 bases and V by 1 base; bases with no gene match: 23. In germline, CDR1 is SGHRS, CDR2 YFSETQ. Here the CDR3 DNA reads TGCGCCAGCAGCTTGTTGGCCGCCGTGGCAGGGTTCGGGGGGGCCTCAGATACGCAGTATTTT. This encodes CASSLLAAVAGFGGASDTQYF.

This sequence joins TRBV4-1 and TRBJ2-3, with D possibly matching TRBD2 (6 bases). The V end was cut by 3 bases, the J end by 4 bases, with 14 bases between. This CDR3 is built from 15 residues. Germline CDR1 reads MGHRA; CDR2 reads YSYEKL. This CDR3 reads CASSQPGRGPDTQYF. CDR3 in DNA: TGCGCCAGCAGCCAGCCCGGGCGGGGTCCAGATACGCAGTATTTT.

Notes on this clone: The junction departs from the called germline gene at one end, perhaps through a read error. The sample has other DNA sequences that encode this CDR3 too. The chain uses TRBV6-1 and TRBJ2-7, with a possible D match to TRBD2 (5 bases). This CDR3 is 15 amino acids long. Germline CDR1 is MNHNS and CDR2 is SASEGT. The CDR3 region has the DNA TGTGCTAGCAGTGAGGTGGGTGGGAGCTCCTACGAGCAGTACTTC. It codes for CASSEVGGSSYEQYF.

The chain has TRBV7-8 and TRBJ1-2, with TRBD1 identical over 9 bases. Germline V CDR1 and CDR2: SGHVS, FQNEAQ. With 5 bases clipped from V and 2 bases from J, the junction kept 12 bases outside the gene matches. This CDR3 has 17 amino acids. The CDR3 loop is CASSPSQGALGNYGYTF. The CDR3 nucleotides read TGTGCCAGCAGCCCCTCACAGGGGGCCCTAGGAAACTATGGCTACACCTTC.

Concerning this clone: Since a far larger clone is one base different, this is likely a read error. Other DNA sequences of this sample code for an identical CDR3. The V and J genes are TRBV5-5 and TRBJ2-3; 9 positions match TRBD2. CDR1 SGHKS and CDR2 YYEKEE come from the germline V gene (reference sequence). J was trimmed by 14 bases and V by 10 bases; bases with no gene match: 26. The CDR3 totals 16 residues. The CDR3 bases are TGTGCCCGCTGCTGGGGCGGGGGCGGGAGGGCCCTCCCTGGGTATTTT. This encodes CARCWGGGGRALPGYF. The variable domain in full, completed from reference TRBV5-5 and TRBJ2-3, reads DAGVTQSPTHLIKTRGQQVTLRCSPISGHKSVSWYQQVLGQGPQFIFQYYEKEERGRGNFPDRFSARQFPNYSSELNVNALLLGDSALYLCARCWGGGGRALPGYFGPGTRLTVL.

This rearrangement joins TRBV6-1 to TRBJ2-7; D ambiguous. Germline V gives CDR1 MNHNS, CDR2 SASEGT. The CDR3 sequence is 15 residues long. V lost 2 bases, J lost 3 bases, and 14 bases lay in between. The CDR3 sequence: CASSERFTAYYEQYF. The CDR3 DNA is TGTGCCAGCAGTGAAAGGTTTACAGCCTACTACGAGCAGTACTTC.

V and J are TRBV11-2 and TRBJ1-2, with D tentatively TRBD1 (5 bases). Per the germline V gene, CDR1 is SGHAT and CDR2 is FQNNGV. Trimming left V 0 bases short and J 8 bases short, with 13 bases between. CDR3 length: 14 residues. In DNA, the CDR3 is TGTGCCAGCAGCTTAGATCGGGGGGATCCGGGCTACACCTTC. Its translation is CASSLDRGDPGYTF.